The clone carrying this T cell receptor (beta chain) turned up a few times. The antigen is undetermined. The record originates from a study of T cell repertoires in cytomegalovirus infection. CDR1 and CDR2 (germline): SGHDT, YYEEEE. With V trimmed by 1 base and J by 6 bases, 5 bases remained unmatched. The CDR3 runs 15 residues. From the reads, TCRdb called clonotypes with MiXCR, one entry per CDR3 protein. The profile covers some 920,000 distinct CDR3 sequences, with 25% to 40% appearing a single time and roughly 13% taken by the ten largest. General study points: People with CMV and the relevant HLA were identified by cumulative public TCR beta family frequency.

This chain joins TRBV5-6 and TRBJ1-5, with 9 bases identical to TRBD1. The sequence was collected from a human donor in good health (CMV status not recorded). Some clones in this sample may be carry-over from other donors' samples. Here the sequenced sample was cultured CD8+ T cells from PBMCs, taken from culture after CMV antigen stimulation. CDR3 in DNA: TGTGCCAGCAGCTTGTGGGACAGGGTTGTTCAGCCCCAGCATTTT. This codes for CASSLWDRVVQPQHF. The variable domain in full, with the rest retrieved from reference TRBV5-6 and TRBJ1-5, is DAGVTQSPTHLIKTRGQQVTLRCSPKSGHDTVSWYQQALGQGPQFIFQYYEEEERQRGNFPDRFSGHQFPNYSSELNVNALLLGDSALYLCASSLWDRVVQPQHFGDGTRLSIL.